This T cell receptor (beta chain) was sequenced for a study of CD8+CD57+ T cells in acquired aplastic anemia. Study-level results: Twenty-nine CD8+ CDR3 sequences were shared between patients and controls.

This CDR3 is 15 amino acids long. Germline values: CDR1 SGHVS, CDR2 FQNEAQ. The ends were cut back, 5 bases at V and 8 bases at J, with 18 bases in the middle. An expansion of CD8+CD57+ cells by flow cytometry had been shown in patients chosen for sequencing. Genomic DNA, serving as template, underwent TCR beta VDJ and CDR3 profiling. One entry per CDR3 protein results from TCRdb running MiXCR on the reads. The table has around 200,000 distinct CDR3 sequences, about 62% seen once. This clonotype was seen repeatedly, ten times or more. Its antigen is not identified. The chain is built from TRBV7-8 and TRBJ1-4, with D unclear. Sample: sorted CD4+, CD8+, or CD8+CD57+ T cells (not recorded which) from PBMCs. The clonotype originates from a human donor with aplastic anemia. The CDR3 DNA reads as TGTGCCAGCAGCCCGCGGCTCAACCCCTGGGAAAAACTGTTTTTT. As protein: CASSPRLNPWEKLFF. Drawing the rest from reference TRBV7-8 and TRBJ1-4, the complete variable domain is GAGVSQSPRYKVAKRGQDVALRCDPISGHVSLFWYQQALGQGPEFLTYFQNEAQLDKSGLPSDRFFAERPEGSVSTLKIQRTQQEDSAVYLCASSPRLNPWEKLFFGSGTQLSVL.